The TCR beta chain under discussion was sequenced for a study of T-cell reconstitution after alpha-beta-depleted transplantation in children. Findings and caveats of the study: The main origin of T-cell counts and diversity one year after transplant was newly produced T cells. From surviving recipient T cells and thymic progenitors came the high day-60 TCRbeta diversity observed in some patients. About two months after transplant, alpha-beta T cells reportedly came from several hundred expanded graft clones.

Turning to this clonotype: What it binds is not known.

J was trimmed by 4 bases and V by 5 bases; bases with no gene match: 7. CDR1 and CDR2 from the germline V gene are DFQATT and SNEGSKA (reference sequence). The CDR3 has 14 amino acids. For TCRbeta, the library was prepared with unique molecular identifiers. TCRdb reanalysed the PCR reads using MiXCR and keeps one entry per CDR3 protein. The sample has roughly 400,000 distinct CDR3 sequences; over 40% are singletons. This specimen consisted of PBMCs, obtained before TCRalphabeta/CD19-depleted stem cell transplant. The chain links TRBV20-1 to TRBJ2-1, with 8 nucleotides matching TRBD2. This clonotype originated in a girl aged 2-10 years with aplastic anemia, due to receive a stem cell transplant. The CDR3 coding sequence is TGCAGTGCTGTCCCTCGACTAGCGTACAATGAGCAGTTCTTC. It codes for CSAVPRLAYNEQFF.